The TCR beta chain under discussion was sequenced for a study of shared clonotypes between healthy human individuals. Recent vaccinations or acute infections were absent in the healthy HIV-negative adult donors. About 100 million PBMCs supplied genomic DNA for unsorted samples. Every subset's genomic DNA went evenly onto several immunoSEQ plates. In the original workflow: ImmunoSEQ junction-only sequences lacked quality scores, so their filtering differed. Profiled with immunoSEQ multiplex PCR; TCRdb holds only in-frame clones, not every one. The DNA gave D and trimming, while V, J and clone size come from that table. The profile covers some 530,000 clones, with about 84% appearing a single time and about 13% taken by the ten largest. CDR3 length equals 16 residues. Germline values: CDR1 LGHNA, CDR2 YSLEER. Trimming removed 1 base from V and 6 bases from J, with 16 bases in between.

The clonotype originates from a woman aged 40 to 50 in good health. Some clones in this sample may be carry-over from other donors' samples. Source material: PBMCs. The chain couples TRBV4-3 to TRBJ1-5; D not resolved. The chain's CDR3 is CASSQGPPMGSQPQHF. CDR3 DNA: TGCGCCAGCAGCCAAGGTCCTCCCATGGGAAGTCAGCCCCAGCATTTT.